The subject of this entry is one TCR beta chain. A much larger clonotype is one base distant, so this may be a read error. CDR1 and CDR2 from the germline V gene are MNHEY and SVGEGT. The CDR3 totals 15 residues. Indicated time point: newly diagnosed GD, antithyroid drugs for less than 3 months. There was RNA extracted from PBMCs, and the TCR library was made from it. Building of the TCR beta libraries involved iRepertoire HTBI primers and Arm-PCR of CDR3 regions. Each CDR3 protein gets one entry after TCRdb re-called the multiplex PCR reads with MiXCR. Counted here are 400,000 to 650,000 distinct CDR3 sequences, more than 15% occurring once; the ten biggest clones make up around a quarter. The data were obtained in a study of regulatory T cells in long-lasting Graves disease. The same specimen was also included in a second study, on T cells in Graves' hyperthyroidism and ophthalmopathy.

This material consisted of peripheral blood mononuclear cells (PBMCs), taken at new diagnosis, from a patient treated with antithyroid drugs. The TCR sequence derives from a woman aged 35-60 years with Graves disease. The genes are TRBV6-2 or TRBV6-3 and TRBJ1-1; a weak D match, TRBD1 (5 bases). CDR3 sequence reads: CASSPRGTGDTGAFF. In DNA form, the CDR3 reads TGTGCCAGCAGTCCCCGGGGGACCGGAGACACTGGAGCTTTCTTT.